This T cell receptor beta chain was sequenced in a study of technical replicates of blood from several donors. Germline V gene data show CDR1 as SQVTM and CDR2 as ANQGSEA. V shed 8 bases and J 3 bases; nucleotides not matched to a gene: 13. The CDR3 spans 17 residues. Using immunoSEQ multiplex PCR, the repertoire was profiled, and TCRdb retains in-frame clones only, with some absent. The data hold over 90,000 clones, with roughly 96% observed a single time. Sequencing used T cells isolated from PBMCs. This TCR was recovered from a human donor in good health. The rearrangement joins TRBV29-1 to TRBJ2-1; 13 nucleotides match TRBD2. The CDR3 region is CSIQGGLAGPIYNEQFF. CDR3 nucleotide sequence: TGCAGCATTCAGGGGGGACTAGCGGGGCCAATCTACAATGAGCAGTTCTTC.